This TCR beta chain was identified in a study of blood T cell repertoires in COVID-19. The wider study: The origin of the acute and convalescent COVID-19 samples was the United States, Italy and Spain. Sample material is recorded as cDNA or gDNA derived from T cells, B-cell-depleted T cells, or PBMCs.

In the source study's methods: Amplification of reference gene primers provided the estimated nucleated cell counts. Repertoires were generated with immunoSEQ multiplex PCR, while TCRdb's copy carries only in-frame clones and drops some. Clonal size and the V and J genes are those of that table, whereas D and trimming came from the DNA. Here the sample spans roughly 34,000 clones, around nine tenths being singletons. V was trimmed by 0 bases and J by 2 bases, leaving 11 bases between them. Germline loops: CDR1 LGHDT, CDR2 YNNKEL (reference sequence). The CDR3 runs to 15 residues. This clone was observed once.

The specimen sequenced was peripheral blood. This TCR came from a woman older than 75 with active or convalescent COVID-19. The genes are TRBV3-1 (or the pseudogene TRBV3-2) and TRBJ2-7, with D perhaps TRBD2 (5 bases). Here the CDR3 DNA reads TGTGCCAGCAGCCAAGATGCCAGCGGAGCCTACGAGCAGTACTTC. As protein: CASSQDASGAYEQYF.